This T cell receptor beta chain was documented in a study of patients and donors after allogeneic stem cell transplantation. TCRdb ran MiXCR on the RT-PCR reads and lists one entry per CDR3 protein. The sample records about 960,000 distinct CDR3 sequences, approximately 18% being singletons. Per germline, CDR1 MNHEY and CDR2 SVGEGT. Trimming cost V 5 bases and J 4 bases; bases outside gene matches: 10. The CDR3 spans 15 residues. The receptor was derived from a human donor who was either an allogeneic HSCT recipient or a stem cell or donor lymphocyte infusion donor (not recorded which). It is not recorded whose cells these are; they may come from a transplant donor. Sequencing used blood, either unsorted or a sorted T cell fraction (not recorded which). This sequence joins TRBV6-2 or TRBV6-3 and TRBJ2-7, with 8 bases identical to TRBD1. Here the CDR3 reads CASSTPAGGKYEQYF. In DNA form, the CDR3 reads TGTGCCAGCAGTACCCCGGCAGGGGGCAAATACGAGCAGTACTTC.